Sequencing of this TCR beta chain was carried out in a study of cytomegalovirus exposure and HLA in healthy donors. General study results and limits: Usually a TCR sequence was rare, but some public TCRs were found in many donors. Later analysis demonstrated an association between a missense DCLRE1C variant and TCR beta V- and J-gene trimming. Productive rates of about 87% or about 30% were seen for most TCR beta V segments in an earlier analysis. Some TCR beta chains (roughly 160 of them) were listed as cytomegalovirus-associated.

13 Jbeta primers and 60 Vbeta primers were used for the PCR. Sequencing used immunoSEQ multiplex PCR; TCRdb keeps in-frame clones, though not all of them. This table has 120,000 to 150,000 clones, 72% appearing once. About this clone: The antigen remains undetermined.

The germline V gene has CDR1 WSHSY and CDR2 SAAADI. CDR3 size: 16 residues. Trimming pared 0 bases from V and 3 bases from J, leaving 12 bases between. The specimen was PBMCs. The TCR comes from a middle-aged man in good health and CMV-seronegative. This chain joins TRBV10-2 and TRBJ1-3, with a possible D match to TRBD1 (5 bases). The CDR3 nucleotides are TGCGCCAGCAGTGAGTCGCGGTACGGGGGTGGAAACACCATATATTTT. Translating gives CASSESRYGGGNTIYF.